This is a list of T cell receptor beta chains from one sample in a study of T cell responses to AZD1222 COVID-19 vaccine. This table comes from immunoSEQ multiplex PCR, and its TCRdb copy is limited to in-frame clones, with some not included. The repertoire consists of 150,000 or so clones, with about nine tenths occurring once and the leading ten covering 20% to 25%. The source material was peripheral blood, sampled on day 0 of AZD1222 vaccination. The receptor set was obtained from an adult in good health. Each CDR3 is given with its conserved first and last residue. D genes are given only for firm matches. Clone size, where shown, is once, few, many, or a class for clones that have expanded.

V,length,size,D,J,CDR3,DNA
TRBV5-1,16,NA,NA,TRBJ2-7,CASSFVSGADVDEQYF,TGCGCCAGCAGCTTCGTCTCGGGGGCGGATGTAGACGAGCAGTACTTC
TRBV2,13,NA,TRBD1,TRBJ1-5,CASSGQGNGPQHF,TGTGCCAGCAGTGGACAGGGAAATGGGCCCCAGCATTTT
TRBV3-1/TRBV3-2,14,NA,NA,TRBJ1-1,CASSQAASNTEAFF,TGTGCCAGCAGCCAAGCAGCCTCGAACACTGAAGCTTTCTTT
TRBV10-3,15,NA,NA,TRBJ2-2,CAIGIGGGITGELFF,TGTGCCATCGGTATCGGCGGGGGCATCACCGGGGAGCTGTTTTTT
TRBV19,15,NA,TRBD2,TRBJ2-3,CASSMGAGKTDTQYF,TGTGCCAGTAGTATGGGAGCGGGGAAGACAGATACGCAGTATTTT
TRBV3-1/TRBV3-2,14,NA,NA,TRBJ1-4,CASSQCRTNEKLFF,TGTGCCAGCAGCCAGTGTAGGACTAATGAAAAACTGTTTTTT
TRBV6-6,15,NA,TRBD1,TRBJ2-3,CASTIGTADRLTQYF,TGTGCCAGCACCATCGGGACAGCCGATCGATTGACGCAGTATTTT
TRBV11-3,19,NA,TRBD2,TRBJ2-3,CASSSGSRLAGANMDTQYF,TGTGCCAGCAGCTCGGGCTCCAGACTAGCGGGGGCCAACATGGATACGCAGTATTTT
TRBV19,15,NA,TRBD2,TRBJ2-3,CASSSQTSGADTQYF,TGTGCCAGTAGTTCTCAGACTAGCGGGGCAGATACGCAGTATTTT
TRBV6-2/TRBV6-3,13,NA,TRBD1,TRBJ1-2,CASSLGQSYGYTF,TGTGCCAGCAGCCTGGGACAGTCCTATGGCTACACCTTC
TRBV11-2,15,NA,NA,TRBJ2-6,CASSVRNSGANVLTF,TGTGCCAGCAGCGTTAGGAATTCCGGGGCCAACGTCCTGACTTTC
TRBV3-1/TRBV3-2,12,NA,NA,TRBJ2-1,CASSRLGNEQFF,TGTGCCAGCAGCCGCCTAGGAAATGAGCAGTTCTTC
TRBV6-5,12,NA,NA,TRBJ1-2,CASSWGRGGYTF,TGTGCCAGCAGTTGGGGGCGCGGCGGCTACACCTTC
TRBV3-1/TRBV3-2,11,NA,NA,TRBJ2-5,CASRVKETQYF,TGTGCCAGCAGGGTAAAAGAGACCCAGTACTTC
TRBV10-3,14,NA,TRBD1,TRBJ1-2,CAISGLTGVAGYTF,TGTGCCATCAGTGGTCTGACAGGGGTCGCCGGCTACACCTTC
TRBV19,13,NA,NA,TRBJ1-6,CASSILEDSPLHF,TGTGCCAGTAGTATACTGGAGGATTCACCCCTCCACTTT
TRBV5-8,17,few,TRBD1,TRBJ1-1,CASSGARMDREPTGAFF,TGTGCCAGCAGCGGAGCCCGGATGGACAGGGAACCTACTGGGGCTTTCTTT
TRBV3-1/TRBV3-2,14,once,TRBD1,TRBJ2-1,CASSQKGARGEQFF,TGTGCCAGCAGCCAGAAGGGGGCGAGAGGGGAGCAGTTCTTC
TRBV10-2,17,NA,TRBD1,TRBJ2-7,CASSEAGTALGSHEQYF,TGCGCCAGCAGTGAAGCCGGGACAGCCTTGGGAAGCCACGAGCAGTACTTC
TRBV6-1,12,few,NA,TRBJ1-1,CASSEGWTEAFF,TGTGCCAGCAGTGAGGGGTGGACTGAAGCTTTCTTT
TRBV7-3,13,NA,NA,TRBJ2-3,CASSPGEAHPQYF,TGTGCCAGCAGCCCGGGAGAAGCCCATCCGCAGTATTTT
TRBV30,18,NA,NA,TRBJ1-3,CAWSVGVRSEVAGNTIYF,TGTGCCTGGAGTGTTGGAGTACGGTCGGAAGTCGCTGGAAACACCATATATTTT
TRBV7-2,15,NA,NA,TRBJ2-2,CASSAGIWNTGELFF,TGTGCCAGCAGCGCAGGGATTTGGAACACCGGGGAGCTGTTTTTT
TRBV28,16,NA,NA,TRBJ2-7,CASSLAGGSRPYEQYF,TGTGCCAGCAGTTTAGCTGGGGGGTCCAGACCCTACGAGCAGTACTTC
TRBV7-3,14,NA,NA,TRBJ2-7,CASSFAGRAYEQYF,TGTGCCAGCAGCTTTGCGGGACGGGCCTACGAGCAGTACTTC
TRBV12-5,15,NA,TRBD2,TRBJ2-3,CASGQTSQGTDTQYF,TGTGCTAGTGGCCAGACTAGCCAAGGGACAGATACGCAGTATTTT
TRBV4-3,14,NA,NA,TRBJ2-2,CASSQLTNTGELFF,TGCGCCAGCAGCCAGCTCACGAACACCGGGGAGCTGTTTTTT
TRBV11-3,15,NA,NA,TRBJ1-1,CASSPGGRSNTEAFF,TGTGCCAGCAGCCCTGGAGGACGGTCGAACACTGAAGCTTTCTTT
TRBV7-9,16,few,NA,TRBJ2-5,CASSPKTGTHQETQYF,TGTGCCAGCAGCCCCAAAACCGGGACGCATCAAGAGACCCAGTACTTC
TRBV5-8,15,once,TRBD1,TRBJ2-3,CASSGGQGSTDTQYF,TGTGCCAGCAGCGGTGGACAGGGCTCCACAGATACGCAGTATTTT
TRBV2,13,NA,NA,TRBJ2-3,CASSGSSRDTQYF,TGTGCCAGCAGTGGGAGCAGTCGAGATACGCAGTATTTT
TRBV19,15,NA,TRBD1,TRBJ1-2,CASSILQTGNYGYTF,TGTGCCAGTAGTATACTACAGACAGGGAACTATGGCTACACCTTC
TRBV18,13,NA,NA,TRBJ1-5,CASSPGANQPQHF,TGTGCCAGCTCACCGGGGGCCAATCAGCCCCAGCATTTT
TRBV4-2,16,NA,NA,TRBJ1-2,CASRRTVLSFNYGYTF,TGTGCCAGCAGACGGACAGTTCTATCTTTTAACTATGGCTACACCTTC
TRBV28,15,NA,TRBD1,TRBJ1-1,CASSPTDRVGTEAFF,TGTGCCAGCAGTCCCACTGACAGGGTAGGGACTGAAGCTTTCTTT
TRBV2,16,NA,NA,TRBJ1-2,CASSEGRAGSNYGYTF,TGTGCCAGCAGTGAAGGGAGGGCGGGGTCTAACTATGGCTACACCTTC
TRBV2,11,few,NA,TRBJ2-2,CASSETRELFF,TGTGCCAGCAGTGAAACGAGGGAGCTGTTTTTT
TRBV4-1,15,NA,NA,TRBJ2-2,CASSQVARDTGELFF,TGCGCCAGCAGCCAAGTCGCTAGGGACACCGGGGAGCTGTTTTTT
TRBV19,15,NA,TRBD1,TRBJ1-5,CASSVDRGHDQPQHF,TGTGCCAGTAGTGTAGACAGGGGTCACGATCAGCCCCAGCATTTT
TRBV7-2,12,NA,NA,TRBJ1-1,CASSRVNTEAFF,TGTGCCAGCAGCCGGGTGAACACTGAAGCTTTCTTT